The T cell receptor beta chain described here comes from a study of T cell responses to AZD1222 COVID-19 vaccine. The CDR3 extends over 15 amino acids. CDR1 is MNHEY and CDR2 is SVGAGI in the germline V gene. The V end was cut by 6 bases, the J end by 8 bases, with 17 bases between. A word on this clone: Antigen unknown.

This table comes from immunoSEQ multiplex PCR, and its TCRdb copy is limited to in-frame clones, with some not included. The sample consists of 79,000 or so clones, roughly 90% of them appearing once. Findings and caveats of the study: Only a handful of individuals given AZD1222 were seropositive at baseline. Donors in the cohort were predominantly white British and more often female, and clonal diversity was possibly underestimated.

The receptor was isolated from an adult who received the AZD1222 COVID-19 vaccine. The J gene is TRBJ1-6, the V gene TRBV6-5, with D perhaps TRBD1 (6 bases). The material sequenced was peripheral blood, taken 28 days after the second AZD1222 dose. The CDR3 region has the DNA TGTGCCAGCAGCTTTCAGGGGAGGGGTGATTCACCCCTCCACTTT. Its protein is CASSFQGRGDSPLHF.